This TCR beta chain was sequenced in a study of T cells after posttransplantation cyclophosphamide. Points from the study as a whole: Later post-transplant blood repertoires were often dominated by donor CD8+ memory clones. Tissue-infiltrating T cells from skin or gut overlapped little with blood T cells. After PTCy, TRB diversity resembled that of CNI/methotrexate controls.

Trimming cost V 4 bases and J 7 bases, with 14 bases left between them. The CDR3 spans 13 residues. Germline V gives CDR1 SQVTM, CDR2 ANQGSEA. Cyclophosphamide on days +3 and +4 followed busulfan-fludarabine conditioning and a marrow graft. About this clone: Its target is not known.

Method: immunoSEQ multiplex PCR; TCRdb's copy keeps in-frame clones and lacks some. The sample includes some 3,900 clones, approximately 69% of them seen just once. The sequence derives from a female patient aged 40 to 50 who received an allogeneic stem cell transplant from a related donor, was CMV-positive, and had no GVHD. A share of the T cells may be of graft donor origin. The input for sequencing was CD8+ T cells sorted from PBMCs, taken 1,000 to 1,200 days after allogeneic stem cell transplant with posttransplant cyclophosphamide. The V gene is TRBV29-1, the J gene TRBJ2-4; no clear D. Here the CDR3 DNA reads TGCAGCGTTGTCCCCACCGAGAATAACATTCAGTACTTC. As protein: CSVVPTENNIQYF.